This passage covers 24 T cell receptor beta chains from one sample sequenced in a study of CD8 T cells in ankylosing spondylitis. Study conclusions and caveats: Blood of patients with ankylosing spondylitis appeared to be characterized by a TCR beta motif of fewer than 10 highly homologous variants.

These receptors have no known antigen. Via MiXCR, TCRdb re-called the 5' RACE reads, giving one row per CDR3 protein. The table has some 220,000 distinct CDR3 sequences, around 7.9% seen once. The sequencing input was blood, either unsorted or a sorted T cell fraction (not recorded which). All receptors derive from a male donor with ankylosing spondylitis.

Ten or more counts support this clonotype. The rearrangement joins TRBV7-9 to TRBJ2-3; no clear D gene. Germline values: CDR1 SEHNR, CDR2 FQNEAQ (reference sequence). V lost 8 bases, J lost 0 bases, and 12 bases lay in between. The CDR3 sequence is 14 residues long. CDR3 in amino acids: CASVLMDSTDTQYF. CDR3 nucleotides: TGTGCCAGCGTACTCATGGACAGCACAGATACGCAGTATTTT. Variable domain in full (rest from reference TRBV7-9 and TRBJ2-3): DTGVSQNPRHKITKRGQNVTFRCDPISEHNRLYWYRQTLGQGPEFLTYFQNEAQLEKSRLLSDRFSAERPKGSFSTLEIQRTEQGDSAMYLCASVLMDSTDTQYFGPGTRLTVL.

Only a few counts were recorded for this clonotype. DNA for the CDR3: TGTGCCAGCAGTCCCAGGGAGACCCACTATGGCTACACCTTC. Translated, it gives CASSPRETHYGYTF. V gene TRBV27 combines with J gene TRBJ1-2; possibly TRBD1 for D (5 bases). The V end was cut by 5 bases, the J end by 3 bases, with 13 bases between. The length of the CDR3 is 14 residues. Germline-derived CDR1 and CDR2 are MNHEY and SMNVEV (reference sequence).

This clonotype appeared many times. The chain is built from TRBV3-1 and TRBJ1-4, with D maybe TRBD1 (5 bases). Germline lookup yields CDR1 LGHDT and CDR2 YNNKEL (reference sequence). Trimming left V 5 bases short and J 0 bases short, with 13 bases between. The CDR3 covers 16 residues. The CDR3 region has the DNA TGTGCCAGCAGCGAGGACACCAGTTCAACTAATGAAAAACTGTTTTTT. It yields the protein CASSEDTSSTNEKLFF.

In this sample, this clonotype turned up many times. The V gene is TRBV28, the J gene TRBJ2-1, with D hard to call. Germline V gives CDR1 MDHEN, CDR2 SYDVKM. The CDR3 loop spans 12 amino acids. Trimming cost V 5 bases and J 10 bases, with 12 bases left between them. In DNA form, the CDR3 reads TGTGCCAGCAGTGCCAATTTGGGCGAGCAGTTCTTC. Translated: CASSANLGEQFF.

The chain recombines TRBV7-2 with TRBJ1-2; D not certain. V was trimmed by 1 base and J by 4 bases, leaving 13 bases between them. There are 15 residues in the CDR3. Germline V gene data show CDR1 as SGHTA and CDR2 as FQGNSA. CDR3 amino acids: CASSLVTRDGYGYTF. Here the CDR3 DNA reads TGTGCCAGCAGCTTAGTCACGAGAGATGGCTATGGCTACACCTTC. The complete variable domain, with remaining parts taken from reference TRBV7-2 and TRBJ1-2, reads GAGVSQSPSNKVTEKGKDVELRCDPISGHTALYWYRQSLGQGLEFLIYFQGNSAPDKSGLPSDRFSAERTGGSVSTLTIQRTQQEDSAVYLCASSLVTRDGYGYTFGSGTRLTVV.

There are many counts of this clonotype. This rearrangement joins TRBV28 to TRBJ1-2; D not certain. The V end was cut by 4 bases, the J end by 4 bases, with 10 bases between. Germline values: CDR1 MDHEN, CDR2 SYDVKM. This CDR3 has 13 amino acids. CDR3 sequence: CASSYSEVYGYTF. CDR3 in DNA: TGTGCCAGCAGTTACTCAGAAGTCTATGGCTACACCTTC.

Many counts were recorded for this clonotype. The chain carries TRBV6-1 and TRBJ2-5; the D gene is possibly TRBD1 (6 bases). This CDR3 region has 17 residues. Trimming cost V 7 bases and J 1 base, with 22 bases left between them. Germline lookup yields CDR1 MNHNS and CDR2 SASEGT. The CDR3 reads CASTPGLGTRLQETQYF. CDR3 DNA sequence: TGTGCCAGCACCCCGGGCCTCGGGACACGACTCCAAGAGACCCAGTACTTC.

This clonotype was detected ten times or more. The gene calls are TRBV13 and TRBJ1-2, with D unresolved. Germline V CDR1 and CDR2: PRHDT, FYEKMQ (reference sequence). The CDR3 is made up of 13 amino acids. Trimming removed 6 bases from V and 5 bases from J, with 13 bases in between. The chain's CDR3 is CASSEREIYGYTF. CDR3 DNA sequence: TGTGCCAGCAGTGAGCGGGAGATATATGGCTACACCTTC. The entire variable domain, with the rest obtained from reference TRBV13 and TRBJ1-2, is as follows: AAGVIQSPRHLIKEKRETATLKCYPIPRHDTVYWYQQGPGQDPQFLISFYEKMQSDKGSIPDRFSAQQFSDYHSELNMSSLELGDSALYFCASSEREIYGYTFGSGTRLTVV.

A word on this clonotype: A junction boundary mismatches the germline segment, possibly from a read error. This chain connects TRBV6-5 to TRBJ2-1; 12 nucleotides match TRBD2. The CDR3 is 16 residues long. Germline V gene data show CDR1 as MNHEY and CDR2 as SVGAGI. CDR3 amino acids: CASSYSSLAGGLEQFF. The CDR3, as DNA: TGTGCCAGCAGCTACTCGTCTCTAGCGGGAGGGCTTGAGCAGTTCTTC.

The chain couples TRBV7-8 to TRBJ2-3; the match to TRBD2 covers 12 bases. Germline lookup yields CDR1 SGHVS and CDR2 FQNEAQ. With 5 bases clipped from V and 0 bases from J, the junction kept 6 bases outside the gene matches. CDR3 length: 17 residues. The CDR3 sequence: CASSPWTSGASTDTQYF. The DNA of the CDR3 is TGTGCCAGCAGCCCATGGACTAGCGGGGCCAGCACAGATACGCAGTATTTT.

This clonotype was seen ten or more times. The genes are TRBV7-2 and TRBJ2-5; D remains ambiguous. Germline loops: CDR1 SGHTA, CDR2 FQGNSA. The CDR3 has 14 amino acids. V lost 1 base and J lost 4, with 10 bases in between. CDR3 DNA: TGTGCCAGCAGCTTAGGGGCCCGCTTAGAGACCCAGTACTTC. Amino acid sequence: CASSLGARLETQYF.

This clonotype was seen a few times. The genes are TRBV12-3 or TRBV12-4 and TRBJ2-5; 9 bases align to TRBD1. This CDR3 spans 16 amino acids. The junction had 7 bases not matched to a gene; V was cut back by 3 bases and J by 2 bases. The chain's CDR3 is CASSFAGTGRQETQYF. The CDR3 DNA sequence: TGTGCCAGCAGTTTTGCCGGGACAGGGAGGCAAGAGACCCAGTACTTC.

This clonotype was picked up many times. The CDR3 bases are TGCGCCAGCAGGGACAGGGTCGGCTCACCCCTCCACTTT. Translating gives CASRDRVGSPLHF. The chain couples TRBV4-3 to TRBJ1-6; 8 bases match TRBD1. CDR1 and CDR2 from the germline V gene are LGHNA and YSLEER. Trimming took 6 bases from V and 10 from J; bases not matched to a gene: 5. This CDR3 is built from 13 residues.

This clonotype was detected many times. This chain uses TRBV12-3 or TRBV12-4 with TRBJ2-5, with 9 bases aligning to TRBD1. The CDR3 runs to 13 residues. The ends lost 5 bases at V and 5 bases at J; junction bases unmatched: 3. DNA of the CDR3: TGTGCCAGCAGTGGACAGGGGAGGGAGACCCAGTACTTC. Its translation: CASSGQGRETQYF.

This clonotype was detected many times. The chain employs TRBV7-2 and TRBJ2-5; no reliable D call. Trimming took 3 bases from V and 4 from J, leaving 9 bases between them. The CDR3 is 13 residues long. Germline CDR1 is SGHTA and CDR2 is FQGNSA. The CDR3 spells CASSFWWRETQYF. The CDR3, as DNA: TGTGCCAGCAGCTTTTGGTGGCGAGAGACCCAGTACTTC.

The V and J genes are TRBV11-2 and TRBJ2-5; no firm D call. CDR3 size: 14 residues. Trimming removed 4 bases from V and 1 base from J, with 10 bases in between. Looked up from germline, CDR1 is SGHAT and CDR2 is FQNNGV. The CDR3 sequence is CASSSFHSQETQYF. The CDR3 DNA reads TGTGCCAGCAGCTCCTTTCACAGCCAAGAGACCCAGTACTTC.

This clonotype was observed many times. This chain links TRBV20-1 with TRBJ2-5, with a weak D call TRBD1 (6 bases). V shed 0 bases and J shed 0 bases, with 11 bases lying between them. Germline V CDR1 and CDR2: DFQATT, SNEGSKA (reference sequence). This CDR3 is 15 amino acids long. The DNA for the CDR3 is TGCAGTGCTAGAGATTACGGGACACACCAAGAGACCCAGTACTTC. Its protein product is CSARDYGTHQETQYF.

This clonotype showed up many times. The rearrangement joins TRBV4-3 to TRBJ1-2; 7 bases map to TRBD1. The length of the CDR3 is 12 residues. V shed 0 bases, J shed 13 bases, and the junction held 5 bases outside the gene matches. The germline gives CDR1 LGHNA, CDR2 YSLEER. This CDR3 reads CASSQDRGIVTF. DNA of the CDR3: TGCGCCAGCAGCCAAGACAGGGGGATTGTCACCTTC.

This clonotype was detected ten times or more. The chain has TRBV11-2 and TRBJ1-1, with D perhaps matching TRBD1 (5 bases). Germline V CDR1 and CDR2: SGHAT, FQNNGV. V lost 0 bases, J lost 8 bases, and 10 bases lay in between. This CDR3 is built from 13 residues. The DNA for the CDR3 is TGTGCCAGCAGCTTAGACGGTGCAGGGGAAGCTTTCTTT. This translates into CASSLDGAGEAFF.

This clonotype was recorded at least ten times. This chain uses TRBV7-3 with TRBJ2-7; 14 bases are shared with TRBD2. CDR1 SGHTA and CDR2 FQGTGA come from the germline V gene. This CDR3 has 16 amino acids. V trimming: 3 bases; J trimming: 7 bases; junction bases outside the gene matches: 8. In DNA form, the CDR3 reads TGTGCCAGCAGCTTGGGACCGGGACTAGCGGGGGAAGAGCAGTACTTC. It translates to CASSLGPGLAGEEQYF. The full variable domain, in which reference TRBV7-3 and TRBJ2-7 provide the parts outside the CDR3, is GAGVSQTPSNKVTEKGKYVELRCDPISGHTALYWYRQSLGQGPEFLIYFQGTGAADDSGLPNDRFFAVRPEGSVSTLKIQRTERGDSAVYLCASSLGPGLAGEEQYFGPGTRLTVT.

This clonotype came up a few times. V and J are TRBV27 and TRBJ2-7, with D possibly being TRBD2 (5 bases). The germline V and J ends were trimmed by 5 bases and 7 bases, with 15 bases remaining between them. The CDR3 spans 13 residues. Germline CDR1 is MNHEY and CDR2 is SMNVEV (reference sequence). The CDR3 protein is CASSPGSLWEQYF. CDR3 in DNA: TGTGCCAGCAGTCCGGGGTCCCTCTGGGAGCAGTACTTC.

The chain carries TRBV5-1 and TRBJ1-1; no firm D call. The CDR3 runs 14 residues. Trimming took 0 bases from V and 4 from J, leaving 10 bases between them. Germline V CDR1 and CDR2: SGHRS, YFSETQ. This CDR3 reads CASSLAGHPTEAFF. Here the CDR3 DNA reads TGCGCCAGCAGCTTGGCCGGTCATCCCACTGAAGCTTTCTTT.

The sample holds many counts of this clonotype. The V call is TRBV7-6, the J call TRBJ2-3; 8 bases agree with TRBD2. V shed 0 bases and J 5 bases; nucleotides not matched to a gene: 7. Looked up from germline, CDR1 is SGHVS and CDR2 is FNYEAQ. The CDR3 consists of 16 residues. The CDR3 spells CASSLAAGLVIDTQYF. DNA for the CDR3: TGTGCCAGCAGCTTAGCGGCGGGACTAGTGATAGATACGCAGTATTTT.

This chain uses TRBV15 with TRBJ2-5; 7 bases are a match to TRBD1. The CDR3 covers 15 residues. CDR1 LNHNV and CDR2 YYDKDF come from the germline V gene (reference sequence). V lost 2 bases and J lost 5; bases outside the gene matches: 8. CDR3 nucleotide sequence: TGTGCCACCAGCAGACTGACAGGGTTGCGGGAGACCCAGTACTTC. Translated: CATSRLTGLRETQYF.